The T cell receptor beta chain described here comes from a study of control samples from healthy donors and cancer patients. As concerns this clone: Germline and junction disagree at one end, which may indicate a read error.

The method was immunoSEQ multiplex PCR; TCRdb's version includes in-frame clones alone and lacks a portion of them. The sample holds some 200,000 clones, about 93% seen once. The clonotype was recovered from a man between 18 and 29 years old in good health. The sequencing sample was made of blood.

The CDR3 sequence: CATSDSDSYYEQCF. The CDR3 bases are TGTGCCACCAGTGACTCCGACAGCTACTACGAGCAGTGCTTC. The J gene is TRBJ2-7, the V gene TRBV24-1, with TRBD1 as a possible D gene (5 bases). CDR3 length: 14 amino acids. The germline V gene has CDR1 KGHDR and CDR2 SFDVKD.